This T cell receptor beta chain was captured by sequencing in a study of STAT5B mutations in CD4+ large granular lymphocyte leukemia. Recruitment of CD4+ T-LGLL patients was in Padova, Helsinki and Shinshu. The assay was immunoSEQ multiplex PCR, and TCRdb's table has in-frame clones only and misses some. The table shows about 3,900 clones, with 60% to 85% occurring only once. Germline assignment: CDR1 SGHTA and CDR2 FQGNSA. V dropped 4 bases and J dropped 7 bases, with 11 bases sitting between them. This CDR3 spans 13 amino acids. Study-wide findings and caveats: Without putative leukemic clones, patient CD4-sorted repertoires remained more clonal than healthy CD4+ repertoires. Top patient clones used TRBV06 genes more often: 8/27 versus 2/35 in controls. About 24% of private leukemic clonotypes occurred rarely in other patients' non-leukemic repertoires.

Turning to this clone: The antigen remains unidentified.

The TCR sequence derives from a man between 60 and 75 years old with CD4+ T-cell large granular lymphocyte leukemia. The genes are TRBV7-2 and TRBJ2-1; no reliable D call. Sequenced sample: PBMCs. Here the CDR3 reads CASSSGRTNEQFF. Written as DNA, the CDR3 is TGTGCCAGCAGCTCCGGACGAACGAATGAGCAGTTCTTC.